The T cell receptor beta chain described here comes from a study of neurological immune-mediated disorders. Study details: Multiple sclerosis patients numbering approximately 35 comprised some 30 relapsing-remitting and 3 secondary progressive patients. Findings and caveats of the study: No expanded-clone CDR3 amino acid sequence recurred across subjects, suggesting private TCR-beta repertoires.

The germline V gene has CDR1 SGHTA and CDR2 FQGNSA. V gave up 2 bases and J gave up 6 bases; unmatched junction bases: 8. The CDR3 contains 15 residues. The cDNA came from 5'RACE, which used 10-nucleotide random UMIs. Each CDR3 protein gets one entry after TCRdb re-called the 5' RACE reads with MiXCR. The data contain about 59,000 distinct CDR3 sequences, around 3.5% of them singletons. This clonotype was found many times. Its antigen is unknown. The genes are TRBV7-2 and TRBJ1-1; 8 positions agree with TRBD1. Sequenced: PBMCs. The receptor comes from a woman aged 25-40 years with multiple sclerosis. CDR3 loop: CASSLQAQGAAEAFF. CDR3 sequence (DNA): TGTGCCAGCAGCTTACAGGCGCAGGGGGCGGCTGAAGCTTTCTTT. Full variable domain (rest looked up from reference TRBV7-2 and TRBJ1-1): GAGVSQSPSNKVTEKGKDVELRCDPISGHTALYWYRQSLGQGLEFLIYFQGNSAPDKSGLPSDRFSAERTGGSVSTLTIQRTQQEDSAVYLCASSLQAQGAAEAFFGQGTRLTVV.